This TCR beta chain is drawn from a study of T cell clonotyping in hematopoietic cell transplantation. Overall study results and limits: Broader posttransplant TCR repertoire diversity was predicted by graft donor and pretransplant recipient Inverse Simpson Index values. At the given depth, recipient repertoires were over 95% de novo clonotypes.

Details on this clone: Its antigen is undetermined.

Only in-frame clones appear in the TCRdb table, and some are missing; sequencing was by immunoSEQ multiplex PCR. The repertoire holds roughly 13,000 clones, with about three fifths as singletons. The specimen was PBMCs. This clonotype originated in a human donor who either received an allogeneic hematopoietic cell transplant for a myeloid malignancy or was a related donor (not recorded which). Some clones in this sample may be carry-over from other donors' samples.

The CDR3 DNA sequence: TGTGCCAGCAGCCGGGACTCTGGCTACACCTTC. It encodes CASSRDSGYTF. The V and J genes are TRBV7-2 and TRBJ1-2, with TRBD1 as a possible D gene (5 bases). Looked up from germline, CDR1 is SGHTA and CDR2 is FQGNSA. The CDR3 loop spans 11 amino acids. The germline V and J ends were trimmed by 5 bases and 7 bases, with 8 bases remaining between them. Full variable domain (missing parts from reference TRBV7-2 and TRBJ1-2): GAGVSQSPSNKVTEKGKDVELRCDPISGHTALYWYRQSLGQGLEFLIYFQGNSAPDKSGLPSDRFSAERTGGSVSTLTIQRTQQEDSAVYLCASSRDSGYTFGSGTRLTVV.